This record covers a single T cell receptor (beta chain). The antigen is not known. The data originate from a study of shared clonotypes between healthy human individuals. Study-wide results and caveats: Non-shared clonotypes displayed generation probabilities falling below those of clonotypes present in all four donors. Having only a few donors restricted how much genetic and exposure-history diversity was captured. Four donors had about 5.1% of their naive CD4 clonotypes in common.

TCRdb's copy holds only in-frame clones and misses some; the assay was immunoSEQ multiplex PCR. The data show millions of clones, roughly nine tenths seen once. Germline-derived CDR1 and CDR2 are SGHDT and YYEEEE. This CDR3 spans 15 amino acids. V lost 4 bases and J 3 bases, leaving 14 bases between the germline ends. The specimen sequenced was naive CD4+ T cells sorted from blood. As to subset: CD45RA+ positively selected. The sequence was obtained from a man younger than 30 in good health. This rearrangement joins TRBV5-6 to TRBJ2-4, with D possibly matching TRBD2 (6 bases). The CDR3 loop reads CASSPGSGGKNIQYF. CDR3 sequence (DNA): TGTGCCAGCAGCCCGGGGTCCGGGGGCAAAAACATTCAGTACTTC.